The present entry profiles one T cell receptor beta chain with its context. The sample holds a few counts of this clonotype. This receptor's antigen is unknown. Nothing much larger sits one base from this clone, and base qualities are not available. The sequencer listed for this sample is Illumina HiSeq 1500. TCRdb's own reprocessing of the public reads used fastp at Q25 and MiXCR and kept productive beta chains. Each entry is one CDR3 protein sequence, shown with its most common DNA and genes. The sample contains around 200,000 distinct CDR3 sequences, about 39% of them found a single time. Together, the top ten hold approximately 59% of the sample. Per the publication, the treatment or condition label means: in vitro stimulation with specific CMV peptide epitopes to enrich CMV-specific T cells. The sample originates from a study of T cell repertoires in cytomegalovirus infection (dated by TCRdb to between 2018 and 2020). About the investigation overall: The peptide stimulations were aimed at well-studied HLA-B-restricted epitopes as well as recently identified HLA-C-restricted CMV epitopes, whose presentation resists viral immunomodulation. Because public TCR beta signatures pointed to carriage of CMV infection together with the matching HLA type, the HLA type of each donor mattered for the analysis.

CDR1 and CDR2 (MDHEN, SYDVKM) derive from the germline V gene. The CDR3 measures 16 amino acids from cysteine to phenylalanine. Here the CDR3 DNA is all that survives: 48 bases in frame from base 1. V trim: 3 bases; J trim: 6 bases; unmatched bases: 11. The full study reports these points: Carriers of CMV infection plus the relevant HLA type were discriminated by the cumulative frequency of public TCR beta family members in the study cohort and in an independent roughly 340-donor cohort. The ex vivo response was dominated by HLA-C-restricted CMV-specific TCR beta clonotypes, which also provided the single most frequent clonotype in two of eight donors.

Sample: CD8+ T cells from cultured PBMCs, taken from culture after CMV antigen stimulation. The sequence links TRBV28 to TRBJ1-2; 9 bases in the middle match TRBD1. This TCR was recovered from a human donor in good health (CMV status not recorded). Some clones in this sample may be carry-over from other donors' samples. The DNA reads TGTGCCAGCAGTTTTCCAAGGGACAGGGTAAAGGATGGCTACACCTTC. This translates into CASSFPRDRVKDGYTF.